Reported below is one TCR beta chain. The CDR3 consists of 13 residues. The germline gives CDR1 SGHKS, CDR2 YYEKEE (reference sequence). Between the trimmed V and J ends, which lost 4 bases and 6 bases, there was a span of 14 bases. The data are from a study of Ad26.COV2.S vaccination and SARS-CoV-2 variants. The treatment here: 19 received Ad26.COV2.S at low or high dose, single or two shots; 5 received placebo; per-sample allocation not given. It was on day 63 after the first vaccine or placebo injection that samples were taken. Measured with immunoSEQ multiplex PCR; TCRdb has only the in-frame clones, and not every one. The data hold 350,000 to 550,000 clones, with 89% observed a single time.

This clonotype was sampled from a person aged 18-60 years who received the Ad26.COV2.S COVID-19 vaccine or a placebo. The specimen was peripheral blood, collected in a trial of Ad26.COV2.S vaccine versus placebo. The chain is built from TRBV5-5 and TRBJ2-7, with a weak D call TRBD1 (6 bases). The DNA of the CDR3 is TGTGCCAGCAGCAATTACCAGGGGTTCGAGCAGTACTTC. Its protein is CASSNYQGFEQYF. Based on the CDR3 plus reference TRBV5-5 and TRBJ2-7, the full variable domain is DAGVTQSPTHLIKTRGQQVTLRCSPISGHKSVSWYQQVLGQGPQFIFQYYEKEERGRGNFPDRFSARQFPNYSSELNVNALLLGDSALYLCASSNYQGFEQYFGPGTRLTVT.